The clone carrying this T cell receptor beta chain was detected only once. These data come from a study of shared clonotypes between healthy human individuals. Germline trimming cut 1 base from V and 5 bases from J; bases unmatched to any gene: 9. The CDR3 is 16 residues long. Germline CDR1 SGHDN, CDR2 FVKESK. The authors ran the assay at deep level. Some clones are missing from TCRdb's copy, which holds only in-frame ones; the method was immunoSEQ multiplex PCR. The sample has around 1.1 million clones, approximately 80% seen once; the top ten hold more than 0.85%. The J gene is TRBJ2-3, the V gene TRBV14, with 7 nucleotides matching TRBD1. This receptor was taken from a man younger than 35 in good health. Some clones in this sample may be carry-over from other donors' samples. Input material: memory CD4+ T cells from PBMCs. The subset here: CD45RA-negative fraction. The CDR3 DNA reads as TGTGCCAGCAGCCAAGGAAAAAGGGGGCGCGGAGATACGCAGTATTTT. Encoded protein: CASSQGKRGRGDTQYF.